This T cell receptor beta chain was recorded in a study of PD-1 blockade in classical Hodgkin lymphoma. Study results and caveats: While CD8+ TCR diversity did not rise significantly by C4D1, CD4+ TCR diversity did.

This CDR3 contains 9 residues. Germline V gene sequence: CDR1 GTSNPN, CDR2 SVGIG (reference sequence). V was shortened by 3 bases and J by 7 bases, with 3 bases between the two germline ends. Only in-frame clones appear in the TCRdb table, and some are missing; sequencing was by immunoSEQ multiplex PCR. The sample contains about 20,000 clones, roughly 82% of which appear only once. As concerns this clone: The antigen is unknown.

The time point here: cycle 4 day 1 (C4D1), after five to seven weeks of nivolumab. After autologous stem cell transplantation all patients relapsed, and prior brentuximab vedotin exposure differed between cohorts. Researchers pulled CD8+ T cells out of thawed PBMCs using magnetic negative selection. This receptor was obtained from a human donor with classical Hodgkin lymphoma. The starting material was CD8+ T cells from blood, obtained before the fourth cycle of nivolumab. The rearrangement links TRBV30 to TRBJ1-2; D is uncertain. This CDR3 is CAWRVGYTF. The CDR3 region has the DNA TGTGCCTGGAGGGTTGGCTACACCTTC.